The 26 T cell receptor beta chains listed next were all sequenced from one sample in a study of shared clonotypes between healthy human individuals. Data came from immunoSEQ multiplex PCR; TCRdb stores just in-frame clones and leaves some out. The sample lists 2 million to 2.5 million clones; roughly 96% were seen once. Material for sequencing was naive CD4+ T cells sorted from blood. Subset described: CD45RA+ positively selected. The source of these receptors is a man younger than 35 in good health.

On this clone: This may come from a read error, since a much larger clone is one base off. Additional DNA sequences in this sample encode the identical CDR3. Here the CDR3 reads CAWSSLRTGTGSLGGEKLFF. The CDR3 DNA reads as TGTGCCTGGAGTTCTCTTCGAACCGGGACGGGGTCGCTCGGTGGGGAAAAACTGTTTTTT. The gene calls are TRBV30 and TRBJ1-4, with D possibly being TRBD1 (5 bases). V shed 2 bases and J shed 8 bases, with 33 bases lying between them. CDR1 and CDR2 (germline): GTSNPN, SVGIG (reference sequence). The CDR3 is 20 residues long.

The rearrangement links TRBV10-3 to TRBJ2-7; D perhaps matches TRBD2 (5 bases). This CDR3 contains 13 residues. The V gene lost 7 bases and the J gene lost 5 bases, with 15 bases spanning the gap. Germline loops: CDR1 ENHRY, CDR2 SYGVKD. The CDR3 here is CAITPGIENEQYF. As DNA, the CDR3 is TGTGCCATCACCCCGGGGATTGAGAACGAGCAGTACTTC.

This clone came up a few times. V gene TRBV6-1 combines with J gene TRBJ1-5, with D perhaps TRBD1 (6 bases). CDR1 MNHNS and CDR2 SASEGT come from the germline V gene. There are 16 residues in the CDR3. Between the trimmed V and J ends, which lost 2 bases and 2 bases, there was a span of 13 bases. The CDR3 here is CASSELQGLRNQPQHF. The CDR3 coding sequence is TGTGCCAGCAGTGAACTCCAGGGGTTACGCAATCAGCCCCAGCATTTT.

This chain links TRBV10-3 with TRBJ1-1; 11 bases agree with TRBD1. The CDR3 contains 13 residues. Trimming at V came to 11 bases and at J to 11 bases, leaving 13 bases not matched to a gene. Germline CDR1 and CDR2: ENHRY and SYGVKD. The CDR3 loop is CASEDRGRFGAFF. In DNA form, the CDR3 reads TGTGCCTCCGAGGACAGGGGGCGGTTTGGGGCTTTCTTT.

J is TRBJ2-3 and V is TRBV7-2; 14 positions match TRBD2. The CDR3 totals 16 residues. CDR1 SGHTA and CDR2 FQGNSA come from the germline V gene. J lost 8 bases, V lost 3 bases, and 7 bases had no gene match. CDR3 loop: CASSFVGTSGGLTQYF. CDR3 nucleotides: TGTGCCAGCAGCTTCGTCGGGACTAGCGGGGGCCTTACGCAGTATTTT. Together with reference TRBV7-2 and TRBJ2-3, the CDR3 gives the full variable domain: GAGVSQSPSNKVTEKGKDVELRCDPISGHTALYWYRQSLGQGLEFLIYFQGNSAPDKSGLPSDRFSAERTGGSVSTLTIQRTQQEDSAVYLCASSFVGTSGGLTQYFGPGTRLTVL.

The genes are TRBV2 and TRBJ2-5, with 10 bases matching TRBD2. J lost 4 bases, V lost 8 bases, and 10 bases had no gene match. This CDR3 region has 15 residues. In germline, CDR1 is SNHLY, CDR2 FYNNEI. The CDR3 DNA reads TGTGCCAGCGGGGAGCGGGGGGGCCGTACAGAGACCCAGTACTTC. Residues: CASGERGGRTETQYF.

The CDR3 DNA sequence: TGCGCCAGCAGTGTAACTAGCGGGTACAATGAGCAGTTCTTC. It codes for CASSVTSGYNEQFF. The gene calls are TRBV10-2 and TRBJ2-1, with 9 bases lining up with TRBD2. Trimming took 4 bases from V and 4 from J; bases not matched to a gene: 2. Germline lookup yields CDR1 WSHSY and CDR2 SAAADI. This CDR3 is 14 amino acids long.

The chain recombines TRBV11-2 with TRBJ2-1, with D perhaps being TRBD1 or TRBD2 (5 bases each). The germline CDR1 and CDR2 sequences are SGHAT and FQNNGV. The length of the CDR3 is 14 residues. V lost 0 bases to trimming and J lost 7 bases, with 10 bases between them. CDR3 amino acids: CASSLEGPANEQFF. The CDR3, as DNA: TGTGCCAGCAGCTTAGAGGGACCGGCTAATGAGCAGTTCTTC. Complete variable domain (other parts from reference TRBV11-2 and TRBJ2-1): EAGVAQSPRYKIIEKRQSVAFWCNPISGHATLYWYQQILGQGPKLLIQFQNNGVVDDSQLPKDRFSAERLKGVDSTLKIQPAKLEDSAVYLCASSLEGPANEQFFGPGTRLTVL.

V is TRBV4-3 and J is TRBJ2-6, with D perhaps assigned TRBD1 or TRBD2 (5 bases each). Germline CDR1 reads LGHNA; CDR2 reads YSLEER. The CDR3 is 19 residues long. V gave up 5 bases and J gave up 2 bases, with 22 bases separating them. The CDR3 coding sequence is TGCGCCAGCAGCTTTGGAATCGAGGGGAAAGAAACTGGGGCCAACGTCCTGACTTTC. This gives the protein CASSFGIEGKETGANVLTF.

As for this clone: At the DNA level, this CDR3 is encoded by other sequences in the same sample as well. V usage is TRBV6-1 and J usage is TRBJ2-7; possibly TRBD1 for D (5 bases). The CDR3 has 12 amino acids. Trimming took off 2 bases at V and 5 bases at J, with 7 bases between the two ends. Germline CDR1 reads MNHNS; CDR2 reads SASEGT. Here the CDR3 reads CASSEQGHEQYF. The CDR3 DNA sequence: TGTGCCAGCAGTGAACAGGGCCACGAGCAGTACTTC.

This sequence joins TRBV7-9 and TRBJ2-2; D is undetermined. V was shortened by 3 bases and J by 1 base, with 15 bases between the two germline ends. CDR3 size: 17 residues. CDR1 is SEHNR, CDR2 FQNEAQ, per germline (reference sequence). For the CDR3, the DNA is TGTGCCAGCAGCTTTGGGCAAGGGAAGAAGAACACCGGGGAGCTGTTTTTT. The encoded protein is CASSFGQGKKNTGELFF. Full variable domain (rest looked up from reference TRBV7-9 and TRBJ2-2): DTGVSQNPRHKITKRGQNVTFRCDPISEHNRLYWYRQTLGQGPEFLTYFQNEAQLEKSRLLSDRFSAERPKGSFSTLEIQRTEQGDSAMYLCASSFGQGKKNTGELFFGEGSRLTVL.

The gene calls are TRBV29-1 and TRBJ2-1; D unclear. Germline lookup yields CDR1 SQVTM and CDR2 ANQGSEA. The V end was cut by 2 bases, the J end by 5 bases, with 13 bases between. The CDR3 contains 14 residues. CDR3 amino acids: CSVELFGLDNEQFF. Here the CDR3 DNA reads TGCAGCGTTGAACTGTTCGGTTTAGACAATGAGCAGTTCTTC.

The chain has TRBV18 and TRBJ2-7; TRBD2 might be the D (6 bases). V was pared by 0 bases and J by 0 bases, with 9 bases between. The CDR3 sequence is 15 residues long. The germline V gene encodes CDR1 KGHSH and CDR2 LQKENI. CDR3 DNA: TGTGCCAGCTCACCACCGAGGGGAGGCTCCTACGAGCAGTACTTC. Translation: CASSPPRGGSYEQYF.

This chain connects TRBV9 to TRBJ1-3, with TRBD1 matching 8 bases. V shed 3 bases, J shed 4 bases, and the junction held 6 bases outside the gene matches. The CDR3 extends over 15 amino acids. Germline V gene data show CDR1 as SGDLS and CDR2 as YYNGEE. In DNA form, the CDR3 reads TGTGCCAGCAGCGGTCGGACAGGGTCAGGAAACACCATATATTTT. This sequence encodes CASSGRTGSGNTIYF.

The chain joins TRBV7-9 to TRBJ1-1, with 9 positions matching TRBD1. J gave up 1 base and V 3 bases, and 6 bases lay outside the gene matches. In germline, CDR1 is SEHNR, CDR2 FQNEAQ (reference sequence). The CDR3 length is 16 residues. The CDR3 reads CASSFPGQGKNTEAFF. The DNA for the CDR3 is TGTGCCAGCAGCTTCCCGGGACAGGGAAAGAACACTGAAGCTTTCTTT.

The V gene is TRBV7-2, the J gene TRBJ1-6; D is unresolved. The CDR3 consists of 16 residues. Germline loops: CDR1 SGHTA, CDR2 FQGNSA. Deletions cut 5 bases from V and 3 bases from J, with 14 bases between. The CDR3 nucleotides read TGTGCCAGCAGCCGTGGGATCTCGGGCTATAATTCACCCCTCCACTTT. This codes for CASSRGISGYNSPLHF.

V is TRBV4-2 and J is TRBJ2-1; D uncertain. CDR3 length: 14 residues. V was pared by 0 bases and J by 14 bases, with 17 bases between. Per germline, CDR1 LGHNA and CDR2 YNFKEQ. The CDR3 loop reads CASSQDWALAKKFF. CDR3 in DNA: TGTGCCAGCAGCCAAGATTGGGCCCTGGCAAAAAAGTTCTTC.

The genes are TRBV4-1 and TRBJ2-2; 11 bases are a match to TRBD2. The CDR3 is 18 amino acids. CDR1 and CDR2 (germline): MGHRA, YSYEKL. J lost 1 base, V lost 0 bases, and 4 bases had no gene match. The CDR3 sequence is CASSQDPLAGGNTGELFF. DNA for the CDR3: TGCGCCAGCAGCCAAGATCCCCTAGCGGGAGGGAACACCGGGGAGCTGTTTTTT.

The V gene is TRBV27, the J gene TRBJ2-7; 7 bases fit TRBD1. This CDR3 has 16 residues. With V trimmed by 0 bases and J by 0 bases, 5 bases remained unmatched. CDR1 and CDR2 (germline): MNHEY, SMNVEV (reference sequence). CDR3 bases: TGTGCCAGCAGTTTATCAGGGACAGTTTACTCCTACGAGCAGTACTTC. Its protein is CASSLSGTVYSYEQYF.

The V and J genes are TRBV9 and TRBJ1-1; perhaps TRBD1 as D (6 bases). This CDR3 contains 16 residues. Trimming pared 0 bases from V and 5 bases from J, leaving 17 bases between. Germline CDR1 is SGDLS and CDR2 is YYNGEE. CDR3 in DNA: TGTGCCAGCAGCGTAGCTCAGGGGAGGGCAGGTACTGAAGCTTTCTTT. The encoded protein is CASSVAQGRAGTEAFF.

The rearrangement links TRBV4-3 to TRBJ2-5, with TRBD1 as a possible D gene (5 bases). Deletions cut 0 bases from V and 7 bases from J, with 15 bases between. This CDR3 is 15 amino acids long. Germline V gene lookup returns CDR1 LGHNA and CDR2 YSLEER. This CDR3 reads CASSQEKGLPGTQYF. For the CDR3, the DNA is TGCGCCAGCAGCCAAGAAAAGGGGCTCCCGGGGACCCAGTACTTC.

This chain uses TRBV4-1 with TRBJ2-1; 9 positions match TRBD1. The germline gives CDR1 MGHRA, CDR2 YSYEKL. The CDR3 covers 15 residues. Losses at the gene ends were 4 bases for V and 3 bases for J; bases not matched to a gene: 4. The CDR3 here is CASSLRTGDYNEQFF. The CDR3 DNA reads TGCGCCAGCAGCCTAAGGACAGGGGACTACAATGAGCAGTTCTTC.

The chain recombines TRBV30 with TRBJ1-1; D might be TRBD1 (5 bases). The CDR3 is made up of 13 amino acids. Germline CDR1 reads GTSNPN; CDR2 reads SVGIG (reference sequence). V lost 5 bases and J 1 base, leaving 11 bases between the germline ends. DNA of the CDR3: TGTGCCTGGTCCAAGGGGACGAACACTGAAGCTTTCTTT. Translation gives CAWSKGTNTEAFF.

Concerning this clone: The same CDR3 can be traced to other DNA sequences in this sample. The chain links TRBV6-1 to TRBJ2-3; D is undetermined. This CDR3 contains 14 residues. Trimming removed 2 bases from V and 0 bases from J, with 6 bases in between. The germline V gene has CDR1 MNHNS and CDR2 SASEGT. CDR3 DNA: TGTGCCAGCAGTGAATTGACTAGCACAGATACGCAGTATTTT. It specifies CASSELTSTDTQYF.

The chain employs TRBV15 and TRBJ1-4; tentative D call: TRBD1 (5 bases). CDR1 is LNHNV, CDR2 YYDKDF, per germline (reference sequence). This CDR3 comprises 17 residues. Trimming stripped 5 bases from V and 0 bases from J, with 16 bases between. CDR3 in DNA: TGTGCCACCAGCCCGAAGGGAGACAGAGCAACTAATGAAAAACTGTTTTTT. Encoded protein: CATSPKGDRATNEKLFF.

The rearrangement joins TRBV19 to TRBJ1-5; D may be TRBD1 (6 bases). This CDR3 is 17 amino acids long. The germline V gene encodes CDR1 LNHDA and CDR2 SQIVND (reference sequence). V dropped 1 base and J dropped 1 base, with 14 bases sitting between them. The CDR3 loop reads CASSIVGTLWSNQPQHF. The CDR3 DNA is TGTGCCAGTAGTATAGTAGGGACATTGTGGAGCAATCAGCCCCAGCATTTT.